Listed below are T cell receptor beta chains from one sample, sequenced in a study of blood T cell repertoires in COVID-19. Clones were read by immunoSEQ multiplex PCR, and TCRdb kept only the in-frame ones, dropping some. The sample comprises tens of thousands of clones, 80% to 90% of which are singletons, and 2.7% rests with the top ten. Sequences were obtained from peripheral blood. Receptor source: a man aged 50 or older with COVID-19, enrolled during active disease. The CDR3 runs from the conserved cysteine through the conserved F or W. Fields, in order: J gene, V gene, clone size, D gene, CDR3 protein, CDR3 DNA. The D gene is left open where the match is weak. Rows give clone size only sometimes, using once, few, many, or a class for an expanded clone.

>TRBJ2-5|TRBV6-6|.|TRBD2
CASRGLAGAQETQYF
TGTGCCAGCAGGGGACTAGCGGGCGCCCAAGAGACCCAGTACTTC
>TRBJ1-2|TRBV6-5|.|TRBD1
CASTDRDLRGYTF
TGTGCCAGCACGGACAGGGATCTGAGGGGCTACACCTTC
>TRBJ2-5|TRBV5-1|.|TRBD2
CASSLGPSGGNQETQYF
TGCGCCAGCAGCTTAGGGCCTAGCGGGGGCAACCAAGAGACCCAGTACTTC
>TRBJ2-1|TRBV24-1|.|.
CATSDVGPSRGNEQFF
TGTGCCACCAGTGATGTAGGGCCTAGCCGGGGGAATGAGCAGTTCTTC
>TRBJ1-4|TRBV2|.|TRBD1
CASSAGQANEKLFF
TGTGCCAGCAGTGCGGGACAGGCTAATGAAAAACTGTTTTTT
>TRBJ2-2|TRBV19|.|TRBD2
CASSTSGGANGELFF
TGTGCCAGTAGCACTAGCGGGGGGGCCAACGGGGAGCTGTTTTTT
>TRBJ2-2|TRBV6-5|.|.
CASSRDYNTGELFF
TGTGCCAGCAGCCGGGATTACAACACCGGGGAGCTGTTTTTT
>TRBJ1-5|TRBV19|.|TRBD1
CASSMDRLWGQPQHF
TGTGCCAGTAGTATGGACAGGCTGTGGGGTCAGCCCCAGCATTTT
>TRBJ1-2|TRBV29-1|.|.
CSVGSIAGNYGYTF
TGCAGCGTCGGGTCGATAGCGGGTAACTATGGCTACACCTTC
>TRBJ2-7|TRBV7-8|.|TRBD2
CASTRLAGGHEQYF
TGTGCCAGCACCAGACTAGCGGGGGGACACGAGCAGTACTTC
>TRBJ1-2|TRBV19|.|TRBD1
CASSRQGGYTF
TGTGCCAGTAGTAGACAGGGTGGCTACACCTTC
>TRBJ2-4|TRBV2|once|TRBD1
CASSETGTVKNIQYF
TGTGCCAGCAGCGAAACCGGGACAGTCAAAAACATTCAGTACTTC
>TRBJ1-2|TRBV25-1|.|.
CASSDRPGQIYGYTF
TGTGCCAGCAGTGACAGACCGGGACAAATTTATGGCTACACCTTC
>TRBJ2-7|TRBV19|.|TRBD1
CASSIGTGISYEQYF
TGTGCCAGTAGTATTGGGACAGGGATCTCCTACGAGCAGTACTTC
>TRBJ1-2|TRBV6-1|.|TRBD1
CASSERQGAVYGYTF
TGTGCCAGCAGTGAGAGACAGGGGGCCGTCTATGGCTACACCTTC
>TRBJ2-2|TRBV24-1|.|.
CATSDPLARAGGELFF
TGTGCCACCAGTGACCCACTGGCGAGGGCCGGCGGGGAGCTGTTTTTT
>TRBJ1-1|TRBV28|.|.
CASSARTVNTEAFF
TGTGCCAGCAGTGCCCGGACAGTGAACACTGAAGCTTTCTTT
>TRBJ1-5|TRBV18|few|TRBD1
CASSSSGGPSNQPQHF
TGTGCCAGCTCATCTTCAGGGGGCCCTAGCAATCAGCCCCAGCATTTT